This T cell receptor beta chain is drawn from a study of OX40 agonist ivuxolimab in advanced cancers. Regarding the study in general: The costimulatory receptor OX40 (CD134) was targeted by ivuxolimab, a fully human IgG2 agonistic monoclonal antibody. Intravenous ivuxolimab was administered to patients every 2 weeks at six dose levels: 0.01, 0.1, 0.3, 1.5, 3 and 10 mg/kg. Of the approximately 50 dose-escalation patients, hepatocellular carcinoma was present in about 19, melanoma in around 15, renal cell carcinoma in 9 and head and neck cancer in 9. In the dose-escalation cohort, more than 75% of patients were male, and the mean age was around 60 years, with a range of 23 to 79. Prior anti-PD-1, anti-PD-L1 or anti-CTLA-4 therapy was permitted, and 35% to 40% of dose-escalation patients had received checkpoint inhibitors. Partial responses were achieved by three dose-escalation patients, of whom one had hepatocellular carcinoma and two had cutaneous melanoma. Peripheral TCRbeta sequencing aimed to test whether ivuxolimab altered TCR sequence diversity and caused clonal T-cell expansion. The paper reports the monotherapy dose-escalation portion (N = 52 patients) of the phase I ivuxolimab trial.

This clone was seen a single time. Its target antigen remains unknown. No per-base quality is available; no much larger clone lies one base away. Patients with autoimmune disease history or receiving systemic immunosuppression were excluded from the trial. Peripheral blood for TCR sequencing was drawn from every dose cohort at baseline, at cycle 4 day 1 and at cycle 7 day 1. The samples were taken from a phase I, first-in-human, multicenter, open-label dose-escalation trial of ivuxolimab. Adults with locally advanced or metastatic head and neck squamous cell, hepatocellular, melanoma or renal cell carcinoma were enrolled in the trial. Before TCR sequencing, CD4+ T cells and CD8+ T cells were sorted from peripheral blood as separate populations. Paper-wide results and their limitations: Low levels of normalized T-cell clonal expansion were also seen in some nonresponding patients. On average, CD8+ T cells showed more expanded clones than CD4+ T cells after ivuxolimab. The antigen specificity of the peripheral T cells that underwent clonal expansion was not determined. Partial responders in the 0.1-3.0 mg/kg groups had among the lowest normalized peripheral clonal expansion, especially among CD8+ T cells. At doses from 0.1 to 3.0 mg/kg, clonal expansion was seen in both CD4+ and CD8+ blood T cells between baseline and week 6.

Between the V and J ends, shortened by 3 bases and 7 bases respectively, the junction contains 13 bases. The CDR3 holds 13 amino acids from the cysteine to the phenylalanine. The sequence is cut down to CDR3 DNA, 39 bases in frame from base 1. Via the germline V gene, CDR1 is MDHEN and CDR2 SYDVKM. To sequence the TCRbeta CDR3 region, genomic DNA was isolated from the sorted cells. The immunoSEQ Assay was used to sequence the TCRbeta CDR3 regions. The source is immuneACCESS, and TCRdb retained only in-frame sequences with V and J called. Part of the clones is not carried over; for the studies checked, unresolved V genes explain less than half of this, and the remainder is unexplained. This sample has 100,000 or so clones in its table, and around 90% of those were observed once. The ten largest clones take up 0.54% of the sample.

The sequences come from CD4+ or CD8+ T cells sorted from blood, collected in a trial of the OX40 agonist ivuxolimab. Recombination connected TRBV28 to TRBJ2-7, with a tentative D gene TRBD2 over 5 matching bases. The source of this sequence is an adult with an advanced solid tumor such as melanoma, head and neck, liver or kidney cancer. The CDR3 region reads CASSFLFRGEQYF. At the DNA level, the sequence is TGTGCCAGCAGTTTCCTCTTCCGAGGGGAGCAGTACTTC.